Below, 9 T cell receptor beta chains from the same sample are listed, as sequenced in a study of T-cell reconstitution after alpha-beta-depleted transplantation in children. As it was prepared, the TCRbeta library received unique molecular identifiers. TCRdb re-analysed the PCR reads in MiXCR, keeping a single row per CDR3 protein. The profile covers around 800,000 distinct CDR3 sequences, with about 16% appearing a single time and roughly 5% taken by the ten largest. The specimen comprised PBMCs, mostly from graft donor cells, sampled 360 days after TCRalphabeta/CD19-depleted stem cell transplant. These TCRs come from a male patient younger than 18 who had a stem cell transplant for acute lymphoblastic leukemia, so the T cells may come from the graft donor.

This clonotype has only a few counts. This chain connects TRBV5-6 to TRBJ1-5; D uncertain. V shed 4 bases and J shed 3 bases, with 14 bases lying between them. This CDR3 has 15 residues. Germline values: CDR1 SGHDT, CDR2 YYEEEE. The CDR3: CASSQSGMHNQPQHF. The CDR3 bases are TGTGCCAGCAGCCAATCGGGCATGCACAATCAGCCCCAGCATTTT.

This clonotype has a handful of counts. The gene calls are TRBV28 and TRBJ1-1; D remains ambiguous. Germline CDR1 MDHEN, CDR2 SYDVKM. The V gene lost 10 bases and the J gene lost 3 bases, with 12 bases spanning the gap. The CDR3 loop spans 12 amino acids. CDR3 residues: CATGYMDTEAFF. The CDR3 DNA sequence: TGTGCCACCGGGTACATGGACACTGAAGCTTTCTTT.

This chain joins TRBV11-2 and TRBJ2-1; TRBD2 aligns across 13 bases. The germline V gene has CDR1 SGHAT and CDR2 FQNNGV. This CDR3 has 17 residues. Trimming removed 4 bases from V and 4 bases from J; junction bases left unmatched: 7. CDR3 in DNA: TGTGCCAGCAGCTGGGGACTAGCGGGATGGGGATACAATGAGCAGTTCTTC. It yields the protein CASSWGLAGWGYNEQFF. Complete variable domain (other parts from reference TRBV11-2 and TRBJ2-1): EAGVAQSPRYKIIEKRQSVAFWCNPISGHATLYWYQQILGQGPKLLIQFQNNGVVDDSQLPKDRFSAERLKGVDSTLKIQPAKLEDSAVYLCASSWGLAGWGYNEQFFGPGTRLTVL.

This chain links TRBV5-1 with TRBJ1-5; D possibly corresponds to TRBD1 (6 bases). Germline V gene lookup returns CDR1 SGHRS and CDR2 YFSETQ. This CDR3 has 14 amino acids. Trimming shortened V by 5 bases and J by 6 bases, and 15 bases separated the two germline ends. The CDR3 here is CASRDAGEGQPQHF. In DNA, the CDR3 is TGCGCCAGCAGGGATGCAGGGGAGGGTCAGCCCCAGCATTTT.

The J gene is TRBJ2-3, the V gene TRBV6-6; the D gene is possibly TRBD2 (6 bases). This CDR3 contains 20 residues. Trimming left V 6 bases short and J 3 bases short, with 31 bases between. Germline CDR1 and CDR2: MNHNY and SVGAGI (reference sequence). CDR3 loop: CASSHTPTTSVGVGTDTQYF. CDR3 nucleotides: TGTGCCAGCAGCCACACCCCGACGACTAGTGTGGGGGTAGGAACAGATACGCAGTATTTT.

The rearrangement links TRBV19 to TRBJ2-7; D perhaps matches TRBD1 (7 bases). This CDR3 has 14 residues. Trimming took 10 bases from V and 3 from J, leaving 19 bases between them. Germline CDR1 reads LNHDA; CDR2 reads SQIVND (reference sequence). CDR3 nucleotide sequence: TGTGCCACCTCATCGGGGGACAGCCGCTACGAGCAGTACTTC. Translation gives CATSSGDSRYEQYF.

The chain recombines TRBV19 with TRBJ2-2, with 13 bases matching TRBD2. CDR1 is LNHDA, CDR2 SQIVND, per germline (reference sequence). This CDR3 is 17 amino acids long. J gave up 7 bases and V 7 bases, and 12 bases lay outside the gene matches. The CDR3 region has the DNA TGTGCCAGTACCCCCCCGGGACTAGCGGGATGGGGCGGGGAGCTGTTTTTT. Residues: CASTPPGLAGWGGELFF.

This sequence joins TRBV4-2 and TRBJ2-7; D might be TRBD2 (5 bases). The CDR3 length is 18 residues. Per germline, CDR1 LGHNA and CDR2 YNFKEQ. V was trimmed by 0 bases and J by 4 bases, leaving 22 bases between them. The CDR3 is CASSQDSAARPWGYEQYF. The DNA of the CDR3 is TGTGCCAGCAGCCAAGATAGCGCGGCGAGGCCTTGGGGATACGAGCAGTACTTC.

The chain employs TRBV9 and TRBJ1-2; maybe TRBD1 (5 bases). Trimming shortened V by 0 bases and J by 5 bases, and 11 bases separated the two germline ends. Germline-derived CDR1 and CDR2 are SGDLS and YYNGEE. The length of the CDR3 is 14 residues. The CDR3 loop reads CASSVDIGTYGYTF. CDR3 DNA: TGTGCCAGCAGCGTAGATATAGGGACTTATGGCTACACCTTC.